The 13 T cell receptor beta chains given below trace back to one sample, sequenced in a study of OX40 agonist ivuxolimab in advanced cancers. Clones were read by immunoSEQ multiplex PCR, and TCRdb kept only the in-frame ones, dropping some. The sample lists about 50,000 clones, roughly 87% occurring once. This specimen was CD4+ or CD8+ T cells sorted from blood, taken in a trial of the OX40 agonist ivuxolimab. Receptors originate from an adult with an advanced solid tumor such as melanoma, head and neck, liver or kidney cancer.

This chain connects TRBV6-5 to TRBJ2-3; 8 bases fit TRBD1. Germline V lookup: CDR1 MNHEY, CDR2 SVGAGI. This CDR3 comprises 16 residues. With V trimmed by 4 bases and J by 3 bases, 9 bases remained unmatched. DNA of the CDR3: TGTGCCAGCAGTTCGAGGACAGGGTGGGGAACAGATACGCAGTATTTT. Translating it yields CASSSRTGWGTDTQYF.

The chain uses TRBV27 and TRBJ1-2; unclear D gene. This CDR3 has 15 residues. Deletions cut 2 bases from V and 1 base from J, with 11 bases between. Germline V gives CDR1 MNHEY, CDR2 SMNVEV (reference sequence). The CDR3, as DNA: TGTGCCAGCAGTTTAAGTGGGTGGGATAACTATGGCTACACCTTC. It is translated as CASSLSGWDNYGYTF.

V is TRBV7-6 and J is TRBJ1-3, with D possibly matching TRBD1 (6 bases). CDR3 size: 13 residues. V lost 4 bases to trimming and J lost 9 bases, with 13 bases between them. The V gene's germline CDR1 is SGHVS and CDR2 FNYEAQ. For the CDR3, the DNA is TGTGCCAGCAGCTGGGACAACGGGGGCACCATATATTTT. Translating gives CASSWDNGGTIYF.

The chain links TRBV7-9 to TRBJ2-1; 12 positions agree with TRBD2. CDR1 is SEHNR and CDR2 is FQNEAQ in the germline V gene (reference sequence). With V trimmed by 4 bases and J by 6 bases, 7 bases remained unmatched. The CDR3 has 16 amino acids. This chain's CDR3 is CASSSETSGSPNEQFF. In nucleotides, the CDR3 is TGTGCCAGCAGCTCTGAGACTAGCGGGAGCCCCAATGAGCAGTTCTTC.

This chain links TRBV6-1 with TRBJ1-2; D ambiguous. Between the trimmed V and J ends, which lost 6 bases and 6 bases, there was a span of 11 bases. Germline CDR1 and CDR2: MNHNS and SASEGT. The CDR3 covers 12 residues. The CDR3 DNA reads TGTGCCAGCAGACTAGCGGCGGATGGCTACACCTTC. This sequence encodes CASRLAADGYTF.

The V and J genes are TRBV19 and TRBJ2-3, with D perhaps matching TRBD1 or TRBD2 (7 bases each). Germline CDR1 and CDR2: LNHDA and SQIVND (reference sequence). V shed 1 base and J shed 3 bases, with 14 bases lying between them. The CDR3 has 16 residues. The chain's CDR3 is CASSIVGRGGTDTQYF. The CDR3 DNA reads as TGTGCCAGTAGTATAGTTGGCAGGGGGGGGACAGATACGCAGTATTTT.

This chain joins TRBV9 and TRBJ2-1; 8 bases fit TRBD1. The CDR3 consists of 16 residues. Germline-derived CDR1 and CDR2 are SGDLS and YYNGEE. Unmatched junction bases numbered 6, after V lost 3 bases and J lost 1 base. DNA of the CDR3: TGTGCCAGCAGCGCAGGGGGCTCCTCTTCCTACAATGAGCAGTTCTTC. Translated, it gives CASSAGGSSSYNEQFF.

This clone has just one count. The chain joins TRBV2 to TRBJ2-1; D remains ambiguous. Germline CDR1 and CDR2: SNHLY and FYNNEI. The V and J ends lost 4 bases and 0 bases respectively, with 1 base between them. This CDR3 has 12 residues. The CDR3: CASSASYNEQFF. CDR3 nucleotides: TGTGCCAGCAGTGCCTCCTACAATGAGCAGTTCTTC.

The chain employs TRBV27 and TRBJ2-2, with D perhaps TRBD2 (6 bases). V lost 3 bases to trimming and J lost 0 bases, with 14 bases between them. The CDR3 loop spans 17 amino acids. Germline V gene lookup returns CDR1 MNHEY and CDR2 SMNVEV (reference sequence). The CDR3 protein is CASSLSGRHANTGELFF. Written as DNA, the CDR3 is TGTGCCAGCAGTTTGTCAGGGAGGCACGCGAACACCGGGGAGCTGTTTTTT.

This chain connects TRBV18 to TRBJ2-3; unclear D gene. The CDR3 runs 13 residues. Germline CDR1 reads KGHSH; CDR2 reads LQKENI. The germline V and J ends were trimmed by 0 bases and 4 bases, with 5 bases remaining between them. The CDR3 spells CASSPPWPDTQYF. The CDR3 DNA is TGTGCCAGCTCACCACCATGGCCAGATACGCAGTATTTT.

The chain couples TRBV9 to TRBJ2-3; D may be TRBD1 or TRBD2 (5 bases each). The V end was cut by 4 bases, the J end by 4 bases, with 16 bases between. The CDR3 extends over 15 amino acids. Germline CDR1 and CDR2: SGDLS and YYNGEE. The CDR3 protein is CASSSEVGEPDTQYF. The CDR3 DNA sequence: TGTGCCAGCAGCTCCGAGGTAGGGGAGCCAGATACGCAGTATTTT.

The CDR3 sequence: CASSLGADTQYF. The CDR3, as DNA: TGTGCCAGCAGCTTAGGCGCGGATACGCAGTATTTT. The chain joins TRBV13 to TRBJ2-3; no firm D call. The V gene lost 0 bases and the J gene lost 6 bases, with 4 bases spanning the gap. Germline values: CDR1 PRHDT, CDR2 FYEKMQ (reference sequence). The CDR3 has 12 residues. The full variable domain, completed using reference TRBV13 and TRBJ2-3, is AAGVIQSPRHLIKEKRETATLKCYPIPRHDTVYWYQQGPGQDPQFLISFYEKMQSDKGSIPDRFSAQQFSDYHSELNMSSLELGDSALYFCASSLGADTQYFGPGTRLTVL.

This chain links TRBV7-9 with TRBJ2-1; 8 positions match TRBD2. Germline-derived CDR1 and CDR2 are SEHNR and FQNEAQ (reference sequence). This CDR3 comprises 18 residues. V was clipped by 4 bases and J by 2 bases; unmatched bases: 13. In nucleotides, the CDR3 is TGTGCCAGCAGCTCCACTACTCGGAGAGCGGGAGCCTACAATGAGCAGTTCTTC. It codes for CASSSTTRRAGAYNEQFF.